The clone carrying this TCR beta chain was seen many times. The antigen is unknown. V lost 4 bases and J 5 bases, leaving 15 bases between the germline ends. The CDR3 extends over 15 amino acids. Germline assignment: CDR1 SGHRS and CDR2 YFSETQ. The data derive from a study of regulatory T cells in long-lasting Graves disease. Study conclusions and caveats: Among samples with persistent disease, TRBV28, TRBJ1-2 and TRBJ2-5 were favored. Public clonotype sharing was higher in persistent than newly diagnosed patients.

Time point indicated: newly diagnosed GD, antithyroid drugs for less than 3 months. From RNA extracted from PBMCs, the TCR library was made. Through Arm-PCR of CDR3 regions and iRepertoire HTBI primers, TCR beta libraries were built. TCRdb ran MiXCR on the multiplex PCR reads and lists one entry per CDR3 protein. The table lists around 250,000 distinct CDR3 sequences, approximately 18% of them singletons. This sample also appeared in a second study, on T cells in Graves' hyperthyroidism and ophthalmopathy. That paper adds: First-round RT-PCR of the TCR CDR3 relied on the HTBI primer set.

The V call is TRBV5-1, the J call TRBJ1-4; D is undetermined. The receptor was derived from a woman in her twenties or thirties with Graves disease. The sequenced sample was peripheral blood mononuclear cells (PBMCs), obtained at new diagnosis, from a patient treated with antithyroid drugs. CDR3 DNA: TGCGCCAGCAGCCCTCGTTCAGGCTCAAATGAAAAACTGTTTTTT. Translated, it gives CASSPRSGSNEKLFF.